Given below is one T cell receptor (beta chain) in context. Its antigen is unidentified. Germline V CDR1 and CDR2: SEHNR, FQNEAQ (reference sequence). This CDR3 has 15 residues. UMI-labeled TRB cDNA libraries were prepared by 5' RACE. Reanalyzing the 5' RACE reads, TCRdb keeps one entry per CDR3 protein, without DNA. The repertoire shows tens of thousands of distinct CDR3 sequences; the top ten hold less than 5%. This specimen belongs to a study of CXCR3-negative and CXCR3-positive naive CD8 T cells. Study-level findings and limits: Researchers report that CXCR3-positive naive cells carry more hydrophobic TRB CDR3s than CXCR3-negative naive cells.

Investigators sorted each CD8+ T cell subset in triplicate, taking approximately 330,000 cells each time. Naive CD8+ T cells showed CD45RO-CCR7+CD27+CD95-. The rearrangement links TRBV7-9 to TRBJ2-1; TCRdb gives TRBD1 as the D gene, but with no DNA this cannot be confirmed. The receptor comes from a human donor in good health. Some clones in this sample may be carry-over from other donors' samples. The sequencing input was naive CXCR3- CD8+ T cells from blood. The subset was: CD45RO-CCR7+CD27+CD95- naive CD8+ T cells lacking CXCR3 (TNR3-). CDR3 amino acids: CASSLGTGHYNEQFF.